The rows below give T cell receptor beta chains drawn from one sample of a study of control samples from healthy donors and cancer patients. The table came from immunoSEQ multiplex PCR; TCRdb's copy has only in-frame clones and leaves some out. This sample has about 86,000 clones, with over 90% found just once. The sample taken for sequencing was blood. All receptors derive from a woman in her 30s in good health. Both conserved end residues are part of each CDR3. The order of the fields is V gene, clone size, J gene, CDR3 protein. Part of the rows lack a size; the others show once, few, many or a class for expanded clones.

>TRBV29-1|-|TRBJ2-1
CSVGTVNEQFF
>TRBV6-5|-|TRBJ1-5
CASRGLGNQPQHF
>TRBV19|-|TRBJ2-1
CASSAGEFYNEQFF
>TRBV28|once|TRBJ2-2
CASSPTVPSTGELFF
>TRBV9|-|TRBJ2-3
CASSVRSPSTTDTQYF
>TRBV3-1/TRBV3-2|once|TRBJ2-1
CASSQEGLGYNEQFF
>TRBV6-6|-|TRBJ1-5
CASSPRQGHPQTGPQHF
>TRBV7-9|-|TRBJ1-5
CASSLRGQPQHF
>TRBV3-1/TRBV3-2|-|TRBJ1-2
CASSQGGSRGYTF
>TRBV6-1|-|TRBJ1-6
CASSETGQGFPPLHF
>TRBV6-5|-|TRBJ2-7
CASSYTPGDEQYF
>TRBV4-1|-|TRBJ1-1
CASSQDRRMNTEAFF
>TRBV5-3|-|TRBJ1-6
CARSQPQGRDSPLHF
>TRBV6-6|-|TRBJ1-5
CASRRKRQGAKPMPHNQPQHF
>TRBV6-5|-|TRBJ1-2
CASRTTGTRGYTF
>TRBV3-1/TRBV3-2|-|TRBJ2-7
CASSQALRRGVSYEQYF
>TRBV18|-|TRBJ2-2
CASSSTSSSGELFF
>TRBV10-2|few|TRBJ1-1
CASKWTGDTEAFF
>TRBV9|-|TRBJ1-4
CASSVGYNPAATNEKLFF
>TRBV7-8|-|TRBJ1-6
CASSFVPIVEGSPLHF
>TRBV19|-|TRBJ2-7
CASSITGGPSYEQYF
>TRBV2|-|TRBJ1-1
CASSGDLGTEAFF
>TRBV28|-|TRBJ1-1
CASSLMTVNTEAFF
>TRBV5-1|-|TRBJ1-1
CASSQPQGAVPEAFF
>TRBV6-5|once|TRBJ2-7
CASSYSGPPEEQYF
>TRBV11-2|-|TRBJ2-7
CASSLISPENTYSYEQYF
>TRBV4-1|-|TRBJ1-1
CASSPADRGATEAFF
>TRBV11-3|once|TRBJ2-7
CASSLEPTYEQYF
>TRBV24-1|-|TRBJ1-1
CATSDRTTGEAFF
>TRBV7-2|once|TRBJ2-7
CASSRERWAYEQYF
>TRBV28|-|TRBJ1-1
CASRSTGPDTEAFF
>TRBV7-2|-|TRBJ1-2
CASSFRTATPYGYTF
>TRBV12-3/TRBV12-4|once|TRBJ1-2
CASSNLGYYGYTF
>TRBV19|once|TRBJ1-5
CASSPSSYSNQPQHF
>TRBV5-1|-|TRBJ2-2
CASSLGTGPYTGELFF
>TRBV6-1|-|TRBJ1-2
CASSALTGTGGPGYTF
>TRBV3-1/TRBV3-2|-|TRBJ2-1
CASSQGGPGLAGADEQFF
>TRBV9|-|TRBJ1-3
CASSVALTGVGNTIYF
>TRBV9|-|TRBJ2-1
CASSVDVRESYNEQFF
>TRBV9|-|TRBJ2-5
CASSVALDRQETQYF
>TRBV24-1|-|TRBJ2-3
CATSDPGTHTDTQYF
>TRBV6-5|-|TRBJ2-3
CASSLYPQDTQYF
>TRBV24-1|-|TRBJ2-1
CATSDPSGRTSYIQFF
>TRBV6-4|-|TRBJ2-3
CASSDSNTGRKYF
>TRBV28|-|TRBJ1-2
CASSPEGQGYGYTF